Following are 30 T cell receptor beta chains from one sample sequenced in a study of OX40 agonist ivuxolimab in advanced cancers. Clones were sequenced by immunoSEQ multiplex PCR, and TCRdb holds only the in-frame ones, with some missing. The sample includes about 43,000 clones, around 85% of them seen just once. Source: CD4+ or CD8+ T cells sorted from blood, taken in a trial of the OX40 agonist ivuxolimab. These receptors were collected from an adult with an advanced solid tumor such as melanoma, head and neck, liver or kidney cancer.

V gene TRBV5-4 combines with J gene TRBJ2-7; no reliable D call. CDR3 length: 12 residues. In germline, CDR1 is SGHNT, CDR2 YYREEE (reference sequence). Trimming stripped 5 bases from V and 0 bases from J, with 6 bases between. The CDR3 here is CASSSSSYEQYF. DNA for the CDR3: TGTGCCAGCAGTTCTAGCTCCTACGAGCAGTACTTC.

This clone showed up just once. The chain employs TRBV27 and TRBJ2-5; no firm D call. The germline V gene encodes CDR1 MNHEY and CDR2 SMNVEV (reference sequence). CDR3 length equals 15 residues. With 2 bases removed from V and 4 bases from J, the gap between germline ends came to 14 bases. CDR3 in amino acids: CASSLQPAGGETQYF. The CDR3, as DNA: TGTGCCAGCAGTTTACAACCCGCAGGCGGAGAGACCCAGTACTTC.

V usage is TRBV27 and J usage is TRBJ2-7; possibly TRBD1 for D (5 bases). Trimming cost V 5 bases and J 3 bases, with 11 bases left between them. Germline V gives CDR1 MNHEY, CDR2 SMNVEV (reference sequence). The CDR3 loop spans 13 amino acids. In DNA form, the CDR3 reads TGTGCCAGCAGTCTAGACAGATACTACGAGCAGTACTTC. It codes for CASSLDRYYEQYF.

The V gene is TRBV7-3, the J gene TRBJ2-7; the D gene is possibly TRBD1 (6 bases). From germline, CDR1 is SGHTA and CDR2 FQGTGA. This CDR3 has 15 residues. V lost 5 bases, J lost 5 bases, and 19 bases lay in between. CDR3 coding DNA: TGTGCCAGCAGCCTATCCGGGACACCGTTACACGAGCAGTACTTC. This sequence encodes CASSLSGTPLHEQYF.

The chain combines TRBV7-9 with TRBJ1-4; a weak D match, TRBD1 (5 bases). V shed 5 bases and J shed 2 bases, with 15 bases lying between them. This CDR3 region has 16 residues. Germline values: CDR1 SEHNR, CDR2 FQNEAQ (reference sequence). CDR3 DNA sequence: TGTGCCAGCAGCCAGACCACTGGGGGGACTAATGAAAAACTGTTTTTT. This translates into CASSQTTGGTNEKLFF.

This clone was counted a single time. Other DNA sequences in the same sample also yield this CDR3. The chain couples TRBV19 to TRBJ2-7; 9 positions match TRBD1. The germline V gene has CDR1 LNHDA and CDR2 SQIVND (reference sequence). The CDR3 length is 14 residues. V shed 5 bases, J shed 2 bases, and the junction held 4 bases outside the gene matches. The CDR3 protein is CASSPGQGPYEQYF. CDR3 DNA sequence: TGTGCCAGTAGTCCGGGACAGGGTCCCTACGAGCAGTACTTC.

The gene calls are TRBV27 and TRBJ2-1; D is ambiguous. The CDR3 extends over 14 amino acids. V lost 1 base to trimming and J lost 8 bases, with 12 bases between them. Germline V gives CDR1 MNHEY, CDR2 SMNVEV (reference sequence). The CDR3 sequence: CASSLFKASDEQFF. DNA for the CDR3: TGTGCCAGCAGTTTATTTAAGGCCTCCGATGAGCAGTTCTTC.

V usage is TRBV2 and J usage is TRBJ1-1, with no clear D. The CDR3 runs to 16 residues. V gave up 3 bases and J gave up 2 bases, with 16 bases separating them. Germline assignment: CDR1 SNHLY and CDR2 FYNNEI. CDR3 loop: CASSDKSLGINTEAFF. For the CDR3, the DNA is TGTGCCAGCAGTGACAAGTCCTTGGGGATAAACACTGAAGCTTTCTTT.

This CDR3 reads CASSLGGLRGIETQYF. CDR3 DNA sequence: TGTGCCAGCAGCTTAGGGGGACTAAGGGGGATAGAGACCCAGTACTTC. V usage is TRBV7-2 and J usage is TRBJ2-5; tentative D call: TRBD2 (7 bases). The CDR3 consists of 16 residues. V lost 1 base, J lost 4 bases, and 16 bases lay in between. Looked up from germline, CDR1 is SGHTA and CDR2 is FQGNSA.

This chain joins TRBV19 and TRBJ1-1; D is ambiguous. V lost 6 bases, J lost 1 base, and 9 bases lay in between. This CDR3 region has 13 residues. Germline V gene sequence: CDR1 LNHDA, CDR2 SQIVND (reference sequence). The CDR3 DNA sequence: TGTGCCAGTAGGGAGACACCGAACACTGAAGCTTTCTTT. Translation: CASRETPNTEAFF.

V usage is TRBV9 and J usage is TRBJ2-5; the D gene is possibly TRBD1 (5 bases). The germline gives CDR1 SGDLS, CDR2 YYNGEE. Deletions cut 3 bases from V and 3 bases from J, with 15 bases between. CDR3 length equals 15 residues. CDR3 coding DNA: TGTGCCAGCAGCGAGGGGATGAGGAGCGAAGAGACCCAGTACTTC. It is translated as CASSEGMRSEETQYF.

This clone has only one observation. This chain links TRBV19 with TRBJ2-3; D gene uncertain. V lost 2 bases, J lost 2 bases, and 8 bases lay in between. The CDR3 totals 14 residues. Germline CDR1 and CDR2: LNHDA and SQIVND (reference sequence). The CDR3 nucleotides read TGTGCCAGTAGTATACTCCGTCCCACAGATACGCAGTATTTT. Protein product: CASSILRPTDTQYF.

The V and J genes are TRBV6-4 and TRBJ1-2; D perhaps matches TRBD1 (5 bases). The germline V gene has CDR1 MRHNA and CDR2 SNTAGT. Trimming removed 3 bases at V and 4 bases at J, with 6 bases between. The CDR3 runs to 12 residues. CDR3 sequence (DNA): TGTGCCAGCAGTGAGGGGGGCTATGGCTACACCTTC. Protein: CASSEGGYGYTF.

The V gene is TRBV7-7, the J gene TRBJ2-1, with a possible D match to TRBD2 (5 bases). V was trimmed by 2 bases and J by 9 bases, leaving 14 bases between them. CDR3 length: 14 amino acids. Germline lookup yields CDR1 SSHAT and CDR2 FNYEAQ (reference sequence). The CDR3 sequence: CASSLTLENLEQFF. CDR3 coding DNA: TGTGCCAGCAGCTTAACACTAGAGAATCTTGAGCAGTTCTTC.

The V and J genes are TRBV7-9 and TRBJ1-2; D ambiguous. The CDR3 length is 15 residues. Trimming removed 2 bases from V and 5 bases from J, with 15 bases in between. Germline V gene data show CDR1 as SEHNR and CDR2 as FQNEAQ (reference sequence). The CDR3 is CASSLPLTGRYGYTF. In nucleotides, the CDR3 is TGTGCCAGCAGCTTACCCCTCACGGGAAGATATGGCTACACCTTC.

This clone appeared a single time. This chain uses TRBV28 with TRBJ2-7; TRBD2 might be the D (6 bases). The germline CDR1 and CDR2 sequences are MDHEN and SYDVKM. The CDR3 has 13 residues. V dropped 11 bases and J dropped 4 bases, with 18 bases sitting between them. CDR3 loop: CASWGEDEYEQYF. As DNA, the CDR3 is TGTGCCTCATGGGGGGAGGACGAGTACGAGCAGTACTTC.

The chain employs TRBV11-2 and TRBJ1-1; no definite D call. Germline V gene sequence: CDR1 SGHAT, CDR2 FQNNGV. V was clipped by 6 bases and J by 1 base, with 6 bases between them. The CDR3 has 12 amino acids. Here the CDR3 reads CASSPGNTEAFF. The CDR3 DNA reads TGTGCCAGCAGTCCAGGGAACACTGAAGCTTTCTTT.

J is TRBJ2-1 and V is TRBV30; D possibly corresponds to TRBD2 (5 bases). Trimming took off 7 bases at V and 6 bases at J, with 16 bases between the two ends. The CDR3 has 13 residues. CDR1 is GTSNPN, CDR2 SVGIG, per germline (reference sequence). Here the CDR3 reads CAYSGQSLNEQFF. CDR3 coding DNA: TGTGCCTACAGCGGCCAATCCCTCAATGAGCAGTTCTTC.

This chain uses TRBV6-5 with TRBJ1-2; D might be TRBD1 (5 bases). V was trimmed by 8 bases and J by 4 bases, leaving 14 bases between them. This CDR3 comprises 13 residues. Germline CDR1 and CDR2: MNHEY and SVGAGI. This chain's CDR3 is CASGDRGTYGYTF. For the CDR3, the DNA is TGTGCCAGCGGGGACCGAGGAACCTATGGCTACACCTTC.

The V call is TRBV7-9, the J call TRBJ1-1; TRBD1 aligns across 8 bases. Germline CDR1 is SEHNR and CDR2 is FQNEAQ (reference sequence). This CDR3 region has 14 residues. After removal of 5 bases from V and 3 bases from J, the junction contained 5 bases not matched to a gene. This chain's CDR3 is CASSPQTGDTEAFF. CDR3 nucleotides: TGTGCCAGCAGCCCCCAGACAGGGGACACTGAAGCTTTCTTT.

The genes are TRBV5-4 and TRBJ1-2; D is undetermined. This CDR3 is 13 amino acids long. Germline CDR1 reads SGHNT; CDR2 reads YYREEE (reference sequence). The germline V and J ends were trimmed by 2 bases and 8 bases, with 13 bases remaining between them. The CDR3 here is CASSFRGGGGYTF. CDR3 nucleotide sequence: TGTGCCAGCAGCTTCCGAGGAGGCGGAGGCTACACCTTC.

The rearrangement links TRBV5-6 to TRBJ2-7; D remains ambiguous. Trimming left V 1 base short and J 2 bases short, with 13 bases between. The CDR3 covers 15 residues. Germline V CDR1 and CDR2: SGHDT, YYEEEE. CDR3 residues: CASSLWGPKPYEQYF. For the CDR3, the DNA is TGTGCCAGCAGCTTGTGGGGTCCGAAACCCTACGAGCAGTACTTC.

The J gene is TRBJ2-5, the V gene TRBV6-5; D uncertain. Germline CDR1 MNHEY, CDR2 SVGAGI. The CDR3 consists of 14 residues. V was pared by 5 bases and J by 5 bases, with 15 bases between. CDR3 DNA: TGTGCCAGCAGTCGTACAAAAGGCAGGGAGACCCAGTACTTC. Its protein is CASSRTKGRETQYF.

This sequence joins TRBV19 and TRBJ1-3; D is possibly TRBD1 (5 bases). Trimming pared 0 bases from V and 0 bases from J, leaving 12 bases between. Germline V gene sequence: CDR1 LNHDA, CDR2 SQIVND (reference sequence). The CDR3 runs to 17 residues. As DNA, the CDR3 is TGTGCCAGTAGTATAGATGCCTCAGGGTACTCTGGAAACACCATATATTTT. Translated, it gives CASSIDASGYSGNTIYF.

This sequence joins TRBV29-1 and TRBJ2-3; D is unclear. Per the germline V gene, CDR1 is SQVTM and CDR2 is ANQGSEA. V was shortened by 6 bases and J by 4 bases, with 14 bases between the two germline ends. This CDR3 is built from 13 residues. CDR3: CSVESHSPDTQYF. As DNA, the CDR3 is TGCAGCGTGGAGAGTCACTCCCCAGATACGCAGTATTTT.

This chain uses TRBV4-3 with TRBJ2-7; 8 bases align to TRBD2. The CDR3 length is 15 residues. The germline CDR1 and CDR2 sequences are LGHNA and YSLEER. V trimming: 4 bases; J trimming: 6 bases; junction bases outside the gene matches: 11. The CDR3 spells CASSPTPGLVGEQYF. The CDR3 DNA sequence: TGCGCCAGCAGCCCCACTCCGGGACTAGTAGGCGAGCAGTACTTC.

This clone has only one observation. The CDR3 bases are TGTGCCAGCAGTTTATCAGGGGGTGGCGGGGAGCTGTTTTTT. This translates into CASSLSGGGGELFF. The chain has TRBV28 and TRBJ2-2, with 7 bases aligning to TRBD1. After removal of 1 base from V and 7 bases from J, the junction contained 3 bases not matched to a gene. The CDR3 is 14 residues long. The germline CDR1 and CDR2 sequences are MDHEN and SYDVKM.

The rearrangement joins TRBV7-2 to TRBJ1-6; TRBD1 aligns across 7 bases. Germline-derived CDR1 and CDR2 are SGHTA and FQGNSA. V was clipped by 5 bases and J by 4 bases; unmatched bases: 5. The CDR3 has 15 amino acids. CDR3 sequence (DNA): TGTGCCAGCAGCACCGGGACAGTATATAATTCACCCCTCCACTTT. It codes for CASSTGTVYNSPLHF.

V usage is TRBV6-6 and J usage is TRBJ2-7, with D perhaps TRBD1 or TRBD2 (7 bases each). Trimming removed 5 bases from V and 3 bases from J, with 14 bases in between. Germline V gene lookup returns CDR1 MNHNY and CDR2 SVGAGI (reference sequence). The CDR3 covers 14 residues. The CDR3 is CASSPRGGDYEQYV. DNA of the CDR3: TGTGCCAGCAGTCCCAGGGGGGGAGACTACGAGCAGTACGTC.

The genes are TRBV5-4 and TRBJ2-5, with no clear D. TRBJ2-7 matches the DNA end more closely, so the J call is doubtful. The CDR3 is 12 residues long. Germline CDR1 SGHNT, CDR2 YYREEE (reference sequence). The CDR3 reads CASSLSSYEQYF. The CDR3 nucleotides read TGTGCCAGCAGCTTGAGCTCCTACGAGCAGTACTTC.